Below, 31 T cell receptor beta chains from the same sample are listed, as sequenced in a study of CD8 T cells in ankylosing spondylitis. Via MiXCR, TCRdb re-called the 5' RACE reads, giving one row per CDR3 protein. The data show about 240,000 distinct CDR3 sequences, around 11% seen once. The sample was blood, either unsorted or a sorted T cell fraction (not recorded which). The receptor set was obtained from a male donor with ankylosing spondylitis or in good health (not recorded which).

V gene TRBV15 combines with J gene TRBJ2-2; possibly TRBD1 for D (6 bases). CDR3 length: 16 residues. Per germline, CDR1 LNHNV and CDR2 YYDKDF (reference sequence). Trimming pared 0 bases from V and 0 bases from J, leaving 8 bases between. CDR3 in amino acids: CATSRDDRSNTGELFF. CDR3 sequence (DNA): TGTGCCACCAGCAGAGATGACAGGTCGAACACCGGGGAGCTGTTTTTT.

V usage is TRBV14 and J usage is TRBJ2-2; no definite D call. This CDR3 spans 15 amino acids. Germline loops: CDR1 SGHDN, CDR2 FVKESK. V lost 1 base and J lost 2, with 8 bases in between. The CDR3 DNA reads TGTGCCAGCAGCCAAGCGGGCTATAACACCGGGGAGCTGTTTTTT. It specifies CASSQAGYNTGELFF.

This clonotype was detected many times. CDR3 in amino acids: CASSLGQASGYTF. The CDR3 DNA sequence: TGCGCCAGCAGCTTGGGACAGGCAAGCGGCTACACCTTC. The rearrangement uses TRBV5-1 and TRBJ1-2, with D tentatively TRBD1 (6 bases). The V end lost 0 bases, the J end lost 8 bases, and 11 bases lay between the germline ends. This CDR3 spans 13 amino acids. CDR1 is SGHRS, CDR2 YFSETQ, per germline.

At least ten counts were recorded for this clonotype. The genes are TRBV3-1 and TRBJ1-1, with D perhaps TRBD1 (5 bases). Germline V gene data show CDR1 as LGHDT and CDR2 as YNNKEL (reference sequence). The CDR3 is made up of 15 amino acids. V was pared by 4 bases and J by 10 bases, with 22 bases between. The CDR3 spells CASSLPQDTPVPAFF. DNA of the CDR3: TGTGCCAGCAGCCTACCTCAGGACACCCCAGTCCCAGCTTTCTTT.

CDR3 bases: TGTGCCAGCAGCTCGAATCCCGTTAGCTCCTACAATGAGCAGTTCTTC. This gives the protein CASSSNPVSSYNEQFF. The rearrangement joins TRBV7-6 to TRBJ2-1, with D hard to call. The germline V and J ends were trimmed by 4 bases and 0 bases, with 13 bases remaining between them. The CDR3 is 16 amino acids. Germline CDR1 SGHVS, CDR2 FNYEAQ.

The genes are TRBV5-1 and TRBJ2-6; D could derive from TRBD1 or TRBD2 (5 bases each). The germline V gene has CDR1 SGHRS and CDR2 YFSETQ. The CDR3 is 17 amino acids. With 4 bases removed from V and 0 bases from J, the gap between germline ends came to 14 bases. As DNA, the CDR3 is TGCGCCAGCAGCCAAGCTGGGGGAAGCTCTGGGGCCAACGTCCTGACTTTC. Translated: CASSQAGGSSGANVLTF.

This clonotype was recorded many times. This chain connects TRBV20-1 to TRBJ2-7, with D unclear. Germline CDR1 DFQATT, CDR2 SNEGSKA (reference sequence). V lost 3 bases and J 4 bases, leaving 10 bases between the germline ends. This CDR3 has 12 residues. As DNA, the CDR3 is TGCAGTGCTAGTGGTCTAGAGTACGAGCAGTACTTC. It codes for CSASGLEYEQYF.

This clonotype was recorded a few times. The chain recombines TRBV18 with TRBJ2-1; 11 nucleotides align to TRBD2. CDR3 length: 20 residues. Per the germline V gene, CDR1 is KGHSH and CDR2 is LQKENI. V dropped 3 bases and J dropped 0; count of bases not matched to a gene: 13. The DNA of the CDR3 is TGTGCCAGCTCACCCTGGCCCGGGACTAGCGGCCGGAGCTCCTACAATGAGCAGTTCTTC. Amino acid sequence: CASSPWPGTSGRSSYNEQFF.

The chain recombines TRBV28 with TRBJ2-5; a weak D match, TRBD1 (6 bases). V shed 7 bases and J shed 0 bases, with 15 bases lying between them. Germline CDR1 MDHEN, CDR2 SYDVKM. The CDR3 consists of 15 residues. CDR3 in DNA: TGTGCCAGCAACCTAGGACAGCCTCACCAAGAGACCCAGTACTTC. It specifies CASNLGQPHQETQYF.

This clonotype was counted only a few times. This chain links TRBV7-8 with TRBJ2-3; D is unclear. V lost 2 bases, J lost 2 bases, and 5 bases lay in between. The CDR3 contains 13 residues. The V gene's germline CDR1 is SGHVS and CDR2 FQNEAQ. This chain's CDR3 is CASSLYTTDTQYF. Here the CDR3 DNA reads TGTGCCAGCAGCTTATATACCACAGATACGCAGTATTTT.

The chain joins TRBV4-1 to TRBJ1-1; weak D call: TRBD1 (5 bases). V shed 1 base and J shed 3 bases, with 15 bases lying between them. The CDR3 loop spans 16 amino acids. In germline, CDR1 is MGHRA, CDR2 YSYEKL. The CDR3 region is CASSQGDGAPDTEAFF. The CDR3 bases are TGCGCCAGCAGCCAAGGGGACGGGGCGCCGGACACTGAAGCTTTCTTT.

The table lists this clonotype with a few counts. The chain joins TRBV5-5 to TRBJ2-2; D is perhaps TRBD1 (6 bases). CDR1 and CDR2 (germline): SGHKS, YYEKEE (reference sequence). This CDR3 spans 15 amino acids. Trimming took off 1 base at V and 0 bases at J, with 7 bases between the two ends. The CDR3 DNA reads TGTGCCAGCAGCTTGTGGGGGCCGAACACCGGGGAGCTGTTTTTT. This encodes CASSLWGPNTGELFF.

This clonotype has at least ten counts. This chain connects TRBV20-1 to TRBJ2-5; 8 positions agree with TRBD2. The germline V gene encodes CDR1 DFQATT and CDR2 SNEGSKA (reference sequence). CDR3 length: 14 amino acids. Trimming cost V 6 bases and J 1 base; bases outside gene matches: 7. The CDR3 loop reads CSAPELAAQETQYF. CDR3 bases: TGCAGTGCACCCGAACTAGCGGCCCAAGAGACCCAGTACTTC.

This clonotype was observed many times. This chain links TRBV24-1 with TRBJ1-2, with 9 bases lining up with TRBD1. The CDR3 contains 15 residues. From germline, CDR1 is KGHDR and CDR2 SFDVKD. Trimming took 4 bases from V and 6 from J; bases not matched to a gene: 8. CDR3 region: CATSDGTGRTDGYTF. DNA of the CDR3: TGTGCCACCAGTGACGGGACAGGGAGAACGGATGGCTACACCTTC.

This clonotype came up a few times. The chain combines TRBV10-3 with TRBJ1-2, with a weak D call TRBD1 (5 bases). V was pared by 3 bases and J by 0 bases, with 8 bases between. This CDR3 is built from 14 residues. Germline V CDR1 and CDR2: ENHRY, SYGVKD. The CDR3 spells CAISDGGANYGYTF. The CDR3 region has the DNA TGTGCCATCAGTGACGGAGGGGCTAACTATGGCTACACCTTC.

The genes are TRBV11-2 and TRBJ2-7; 10 bases are a match to TRBD2. This CDR3 has 15 residues. The junction had 10 bases not matched to a gene; V was cut back by 9 bases and J by 2 bases. Germline lookup yields CDR1 SGHAT and CDR2 FQNNGV. This CDR3 reads CASKKGLANTYEQYF. The CDR3 region has the DNA TGTGCCAGTAAAAAGGGACTAGCGAATACCTACGAGCAGTACTTC.

This clonotype was found many times. This chain connects TRBV24-1 to TRBJ1-1; D gene ambiguous. V was clipped by 9 bases and J by 1 base, with 17 bases between them. Germline assignment: CDR1 KGHDR and CDR2 SFDVKD. CDR3 length equals 15 residues. Written as DNA, the CDR3 is TGTGCCACCGCCGGAGGGTTAGGAAGGAACACTGAAGCTTTCTTT. Its translation is CATAGGLGRNTEAFF.

This clonotype was detected ten times or more. The gene calls are TRBV10-1 and TRBJ2-5; D ambiguous. The CDR3 has 15 residues. Germline V gene lookup returns CDR1 WNHNN and CDR2 SYGVQD (reference sequence). V was trimmed by 2 bases and J by 7 bases, leaving 17 bases between them. The CDR3, as DNA: TGCGCCAGCAGTGAGGTTATTGGCGGTTTAGGGACCCAGTACTTC. The encoded protein is CASSEVIGGLGTQYF.

In this sample, this clonotype turned up many times. The chain is built from TRBV20-1 and TRBJ2-3; 9 bases align to TRBD2. Germline loops: CDR1 DFQATT, CDR2 SNEGSKA (reference sequence). J was trimmed by 4 bases and V by 4 bases; bases with no gene match: 6. This CDR3 has 14 residues. The CDR3: CSATLAGRADTQYF. As DNA, the CDR3 is TGCAGTGCTACCCTAGCGGGGAGGGCAGATACGCAGTATTTT.

There are many counts of this clonotype. The chain employs TRBV7-3 and TRBJ2-1; 13 bases match TRBD2. The CDR3 loop spans 18 amino acids. With 4 bases clipped from V and 9 bases from J, the junction kept 15 bases outside the gene matches. In germline, CDR1 is SGHTA, CDR2 FQGTGA. CDR3 bases: TGTGCCAGCAGCTCTTATTCCGGACTAGCGGGGGCCGGGGGTGAGCAGTTCTTC. Amino acid sequence: CASSSYSGLAGAGGEQFF.

This clonotype was detected many times. The rearrangement joins TRBV5-1 to TRBJ2-7; 7 positions match TRBD2. With 4 bases clipped from V and 2 bases from J, the junction kept 15 bases outside the gene matches. This CDR3 has 17 residues. Germline assignment: CDR1 SGHRS and CDR2 YFSETQ. The CDR3 region is CASSDRPSGAQTYEQYF. CDR3 bases: TGCGCCAGCAGCGACCGCCCGAGCGGGGCACAAACCTACGAGCAGTACTTC.

Ten or more counts support this clonotype. The rearrangement joins TRBV5-1 to TRBJ1-2; D not resolved. V dropped 4 bases and J dropped 6 bases, with 16 bases sitting between them. The V gene's germline CDR1 is SGHRS and CDR2 YFSETQ. The CDR3 contains 14 residues. The CDR3 coding sequence is TGCGCCAGCAGCCCGGTGGTCGAACGGGATGGCTACACCTTC. Its translation: CASSPVVERDGYTF.

The chain has TRBV14 and TRBJ2-1; D gene unclear. V gave up 4 bases and J gave up 2 bases, with 12 bases separating them. Germline loops: CDR1 SGHDN, CDR2 FVKESK. This CDR3 comprises 15 residues. The CDR3 spells CASSLRIGTYNEQFF. CDR3 coding DNA: TGTGCCAGCAGCCTCCGAATAGGTACCTACAATGAGCAGTTCTTC.

This clonotype came up many times. J is TRBJ2-7 and V is TRBV12-3 or TRBV12-4; 12 bases agree with TRBD1. The CDR3 has 13 residues. V was clipped by 6 bases and J by 6 bases; unmatched bases: 3. In nucleotides, the CDR3 is TGTGCCAGCAGCACGGGACAGGGGGCCGAGCAGTACTTC. Amino acid sequence: CASSTGQGAEQYF.

This clonotype was counted at least ten times. The chain couples TRBV5-1 to TRBJ2-5; tentatively, D is TRBD1 or TRBD2 (5 bases each). There are 15 residues in the CDR3. Germline V gives CDR1 SGHRS, CDR2 YFSETQ. The V end was cut by 6 bases, the J end by 5 bases, with 20 bases between. Here the CDR3 reads CASNPGTGDGETQYF. The CDR3 DNA sequence: TGCGCCAGCAACCCCGGGACCGGGGATGGGGAGACCCAGTACTTC.

The sample holds a few counts of this clonotype. This sequence joins TRBV28 and TRBJ2-2; 10 nucleotides match TRBD1. V gave up 4 bases and J gave up 5 bases; unmatched junction bases: 4. The CDR3 spans 15 residues. Germline V gene sequence: CDR1 MDHEN, CDR2 SYDVKM. The CDR3 region is CASSSGQGQTGELFF. The DNA of the CDR3 is TGTGCCAGCAGTTCGGGACAGGGGCAAACCGGGGAGCTGTTTTTT.

This clonotype turned up a few times. V and J are TRBV20-1 and TRBJ2-5; 9 bases map to TRBD2. J gave up 5 bases and V 1 base, and 11 bases lay outside the gene matches. CDR1 and CDR2 (germline): DFQATT, SNEGSKA (reference sequence). The CDR3 is 16 residues long. The CDR3 reads CSARGEGLAGSETQYF. CDR3 nucleotides: TGCAGTGCTAGAGGGGAGGGCCTAGCGGGATCCGAGACCCAGTACTTC.

There are many counts of this clonotype. The genes are TRBV5-1 and TRBJ2-1; no clear D. The V end lost 4 bases, the J end lost 4 bases, and 9 bases lay between the germline ends. Looked up from germline, CDR1 is SGHRS and CDR2 is YFSETQ. This CDR3 contains 13 residues. The DNA of the CDR3 is TGCGCCAGCAGCGCCGACACGTACAATGAGCAGTTCTTC. Translated: CASSADTYNEQFF. Full variable domain (remainder filled in from reference TRBV5-1 and TRBJ2-1): KAGVTQTPRYLIKTRGQQVTLSCSPISGHRSVSWYQQTPGQGLQFLFEYFSETQRNKGNFPGRFSGRQFSNSRSEMNVSTLELGDSALYLCASSADTYNEQFFGPGTRLTVL.

There are many counts of this clonotype. The junction departs from germline at one end; a sequencing error may be responsible. V gene TRBV27 combines with J gene TRBJ2-7, with TRBD2 matching over 11 bases. Germline CDR1 and CDR2: MNHEY and SMNVEV (reference sequence). This CDR3 is built from 12 residues. The CDR3 spells CASSFLAGGIHF. The CDR3 DNA follows: TGTGCCAGCAGTTTCTTAGCGGGAGGGATACACTTC.

There are a few counts of this clonotype. V gene TRBV20-1 combines with J gene TRBJ2-5; 13 bases are a match to TRBD2. Germline CDR1 and CDR2: DFQATT and SNEGSKA (reference sequence). The CDR3 totals 15 residues. J was trimmed by 5 bases and V by 7 bases; bases with no gene match: 10. The DNA of the CDR3 is TGCAGTGGGAGACTAGCGGGGGGCATTGGGGAGACCCAGTACTTC. This encodes CSGRLAGGIGETQYF.

This clonotype was recorded many times. The rearrangement uses TRBV4-1 and TRBJ2-3, with a tentative D call TRBD2 (7 bases). The CDR3 is made up of 18 amino acids. Germline CDR1 is MGHRA and CDR2 is YSYEKL. V was pared by 3 bases and J by 3 bases, with 22 bases between. The CDR3 spells CASSQDIHLGGQTDTQYF. The CDR3 DNA reads TGCGCCAGCAGCCAGGATATCCACCTGGGGGGGCAGACAGATACGCAGTATTTT.